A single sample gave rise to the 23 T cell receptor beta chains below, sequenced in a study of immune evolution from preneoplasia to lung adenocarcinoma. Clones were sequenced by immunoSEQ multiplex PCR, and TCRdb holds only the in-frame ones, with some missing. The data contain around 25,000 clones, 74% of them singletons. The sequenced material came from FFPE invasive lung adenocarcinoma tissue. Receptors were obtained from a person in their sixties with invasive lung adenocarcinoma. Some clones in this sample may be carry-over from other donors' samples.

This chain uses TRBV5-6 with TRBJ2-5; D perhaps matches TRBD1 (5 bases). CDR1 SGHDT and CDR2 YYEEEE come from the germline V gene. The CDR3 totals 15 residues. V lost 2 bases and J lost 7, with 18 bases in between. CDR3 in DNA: TGTGCCAGCAGCTTCTTTTCAGGGCTCAAGGTGACCCAGTACTTC. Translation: CASSFFSGLKVTQYF.

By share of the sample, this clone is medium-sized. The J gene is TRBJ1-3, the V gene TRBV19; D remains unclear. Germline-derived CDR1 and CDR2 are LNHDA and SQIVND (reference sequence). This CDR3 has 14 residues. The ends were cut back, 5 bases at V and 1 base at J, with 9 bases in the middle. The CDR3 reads CASSLQTSGNTIYF. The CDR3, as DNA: TGTGCCAGTAGTCTGCAGACTTCTGGAAACACCATATATTTT.

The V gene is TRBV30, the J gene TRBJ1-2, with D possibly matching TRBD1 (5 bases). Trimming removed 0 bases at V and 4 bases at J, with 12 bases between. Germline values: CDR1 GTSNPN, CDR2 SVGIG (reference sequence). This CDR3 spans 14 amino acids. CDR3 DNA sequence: TGTGCCTGGAGTGTACCAGGGTGGGGCTATGGCTACACCTTC. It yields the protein CAWSVPGWGYGYTF.

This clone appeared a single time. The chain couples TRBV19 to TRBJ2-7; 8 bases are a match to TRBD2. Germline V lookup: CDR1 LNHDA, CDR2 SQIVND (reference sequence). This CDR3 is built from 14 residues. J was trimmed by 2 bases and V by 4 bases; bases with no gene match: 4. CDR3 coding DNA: TGTGCCAGTAGTACCCAACTAGCGGCCTACGAGCAGTACTTC. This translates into CASSTQLAAYEQYF.

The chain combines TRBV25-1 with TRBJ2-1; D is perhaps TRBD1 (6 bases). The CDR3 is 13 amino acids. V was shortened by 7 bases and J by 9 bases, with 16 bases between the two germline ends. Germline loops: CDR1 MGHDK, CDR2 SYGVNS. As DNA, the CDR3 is TGTGCCAGCATGTCAAACAGGGTGCCTGAGCAGTTCTTC. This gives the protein CASMSNRVPEQFF.

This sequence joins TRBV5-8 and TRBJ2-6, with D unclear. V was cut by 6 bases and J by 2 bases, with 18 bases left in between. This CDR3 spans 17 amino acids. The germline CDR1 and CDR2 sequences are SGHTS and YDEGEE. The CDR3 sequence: CASTQVKRTTGANVLTF. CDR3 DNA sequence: TGTGCCAGCACCCAGGTGAAAAGGACGACTGGGGCCAACGTCCTGACTTTC.

The CDR3 DNA reads as TGTGCCAGCTCCTACGATGGGGGCGAGCAGTACTTC. Translating it yields CASSYDGGEQYF. The chain combines TRBV18 with TRBJ2-7; the D call may be TRBD1 or TRBD2 (5 bases each). CDR3 length equals 12 residues. In germline, CDR1 is KGHSH, CDR2 LQKENI. The V gene lost 6 bases and the J gene lost 6 bases, with 12 bases spanning the gap.

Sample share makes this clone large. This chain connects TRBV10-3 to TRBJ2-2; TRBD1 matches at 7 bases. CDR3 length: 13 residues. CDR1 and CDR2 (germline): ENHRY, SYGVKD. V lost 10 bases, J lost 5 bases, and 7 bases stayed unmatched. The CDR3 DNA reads TGTGCCACCGGGGACAGAGCGACCGGGGAGCTGTTTTTT. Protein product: CATGDRATGELFF.

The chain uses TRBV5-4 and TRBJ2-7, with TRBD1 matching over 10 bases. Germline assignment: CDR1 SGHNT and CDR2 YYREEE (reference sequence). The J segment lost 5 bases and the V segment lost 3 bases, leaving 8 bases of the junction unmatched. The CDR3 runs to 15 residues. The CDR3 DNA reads TGTGCCAGCAGCTCACCGGGACAGGGGATCAACGAGCAGTACTTC. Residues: CASSSPGQGINEQYF.

CDR3 in amino acids: CASSVRDGNTEAFF. The CDR3 DNA is TGTGCCAGCAGCGTCCGTGACGGAAACACTGAAGCTTTCTTT. This chain uses TRBV9 with TRBJ1-1; no clear D gene. Germline V lookup: CDR1 SGDLS, CDR2 YYNGEE. The CDR3 length is 14 residues. The germline V and J ends were trimmed by 2 bases and 2 bases, with 10 bases remaining between them.

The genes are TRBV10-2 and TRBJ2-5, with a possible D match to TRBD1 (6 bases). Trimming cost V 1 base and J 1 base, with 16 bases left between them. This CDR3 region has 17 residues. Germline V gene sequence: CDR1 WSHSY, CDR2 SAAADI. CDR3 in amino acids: CASSELDRPTPQETQYF. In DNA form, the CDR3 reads TGCGCCAGCAGTGAGTTGGACAGACCGACCCCCCAAGAGACCCAGTACTTC.

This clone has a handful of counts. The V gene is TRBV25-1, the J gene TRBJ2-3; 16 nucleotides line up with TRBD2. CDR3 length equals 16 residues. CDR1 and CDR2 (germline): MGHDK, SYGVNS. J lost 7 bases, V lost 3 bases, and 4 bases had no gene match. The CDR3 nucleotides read TGTGCCAGCAGTGAGGGGACTAGCGGGAGGGCAAATACGCAGTATTTT. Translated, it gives CASSEGTSGRANTQYF. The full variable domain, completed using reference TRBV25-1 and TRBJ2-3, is EADIYQTPRYLVIGTGKKITLECSQTMGHDKMYWYQQDPGMELHLIHYSYGVNSTEKGDLSSESTVSRIRTEHFPLTLESARPSHTSQYLCASSEGTSGRANTQYFGPGTRLTVL.

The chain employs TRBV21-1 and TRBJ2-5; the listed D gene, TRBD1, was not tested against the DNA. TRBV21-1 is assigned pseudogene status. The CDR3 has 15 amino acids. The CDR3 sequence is CASSENRDREKTQYF. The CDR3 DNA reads TGTGCCAGCAGCGAGAACCGGGACAGGGAGAAGACCCAGTACTTC.

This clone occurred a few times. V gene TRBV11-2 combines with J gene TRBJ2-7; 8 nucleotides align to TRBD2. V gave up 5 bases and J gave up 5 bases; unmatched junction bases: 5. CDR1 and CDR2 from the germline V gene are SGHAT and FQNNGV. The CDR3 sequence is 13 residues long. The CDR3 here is CASSEGLVHEQYF. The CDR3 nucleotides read TGTGCCAGCAGCGAGGGACTAGTTCACGAGCAGTACTTC.

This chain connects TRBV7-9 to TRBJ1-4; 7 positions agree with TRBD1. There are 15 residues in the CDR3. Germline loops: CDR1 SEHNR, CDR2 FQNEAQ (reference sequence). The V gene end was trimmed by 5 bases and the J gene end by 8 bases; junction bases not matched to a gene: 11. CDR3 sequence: CASSPYRGLGEKLFF. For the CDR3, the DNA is TGTGCCAGCAGCCCATACAGGGGATTGGGCGAAAAACTGTTTTTT.

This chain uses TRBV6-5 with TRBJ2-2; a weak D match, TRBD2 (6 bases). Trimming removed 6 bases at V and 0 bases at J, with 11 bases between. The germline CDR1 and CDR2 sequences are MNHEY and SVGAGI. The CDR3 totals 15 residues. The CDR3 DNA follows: TGTGCCAGCAGCCGAGGGACTGCGAACACCGGGGAGCTGTTTTTT. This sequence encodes CASSRGTANTGELFF.

This chain's CDR3 is CASSSGQMNTEAFF. The CDR3 region has the DNA TGCGCCAGCAGCTCGGGACAGATGAACACTGAAGCTTTCTTT. The rearrangement uses TRBV5-1 and TRBJ1-1; 7 bases are a match to TRBD1. The V gene end was trimmed by 3 bases and the J gene end by 0 bases; junction bases not matched to a gene: 2. The CDR3 runs to 14 residues. Germline V CDR1 and CDR2: SGHRS, YFSETQ. Drawing the rest from reference TRBV5-1 and TRBJ1-1, the complete variable domain is KAGVTQTPRYLIKTRGQQVTLSCSPISGHRSVSWYQQTPGQGLQFLFEYFSETQRNKGNFPGRFSGRQFSNSRSEMNVSTLELGDSALYLCASSSGQMNTEAFFGQGTRLTVV.

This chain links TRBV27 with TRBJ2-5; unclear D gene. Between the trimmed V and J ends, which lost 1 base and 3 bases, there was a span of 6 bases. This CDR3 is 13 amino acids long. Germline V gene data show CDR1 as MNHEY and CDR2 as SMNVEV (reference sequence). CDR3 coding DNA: TGTGCCAGCAGTTTATGGCAGGAAGAGACCCAGTACTTC. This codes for CASSLWQEETQYF.

The CDR3 reads CASSYSSGGPETQYF. CDR3 bases: TGTGCCAGCAGTTACTCATCGGGAGGGCCAGAGACCCAGTACTTC. The rearrangement joins TRBV6-5 to TRBJ2-5; TRBD2 matches at 8 bases. The germline gives CDR1 MNHEY, CDR2 SVGAGI. V was clipped by 0 bases and J by 4 bases; unmatched bases: 4. The CDR3 runs 15 residues.

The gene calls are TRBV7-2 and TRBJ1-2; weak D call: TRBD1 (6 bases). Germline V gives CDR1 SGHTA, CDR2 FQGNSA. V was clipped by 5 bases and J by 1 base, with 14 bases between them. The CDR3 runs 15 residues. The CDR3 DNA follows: TGTGCCAGCAGCCCCTACAGGGTTCGTAACTATGGCTACACCTTC. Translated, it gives CASSPYRVRNYGYTF.

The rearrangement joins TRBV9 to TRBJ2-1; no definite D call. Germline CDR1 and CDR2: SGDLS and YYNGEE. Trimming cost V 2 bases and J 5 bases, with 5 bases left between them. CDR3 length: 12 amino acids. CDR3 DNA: TGTGCCAGCAGCGTTGTGAACAATGAGCAGTTCTTC. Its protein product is CASSVVNNEQFF.

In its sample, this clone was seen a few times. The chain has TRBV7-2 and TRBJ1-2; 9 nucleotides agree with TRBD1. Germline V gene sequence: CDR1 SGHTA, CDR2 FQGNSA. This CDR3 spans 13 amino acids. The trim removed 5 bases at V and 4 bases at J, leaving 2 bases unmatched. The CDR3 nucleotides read TGTGCCAGCAGCGGGGGACAGGGCTATGGCTACACCTTC. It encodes CASSGGQGYGYTF.

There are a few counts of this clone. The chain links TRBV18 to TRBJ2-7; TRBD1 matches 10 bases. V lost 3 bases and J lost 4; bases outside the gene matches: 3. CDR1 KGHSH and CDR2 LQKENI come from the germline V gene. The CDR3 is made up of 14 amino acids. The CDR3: CASSPGTGAYEQYF. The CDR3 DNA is TGTGCCAGCTCACCCGGGACAGGGGCGTACGAGCAGTACTTC.